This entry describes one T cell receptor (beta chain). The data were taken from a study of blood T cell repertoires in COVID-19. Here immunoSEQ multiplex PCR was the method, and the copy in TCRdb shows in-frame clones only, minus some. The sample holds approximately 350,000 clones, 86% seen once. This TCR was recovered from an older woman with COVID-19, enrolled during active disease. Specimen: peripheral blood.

CDR3 in amino acids: CASSQQEGYGYTF. The CDR3 bases are TGCGCCAGCTCCCAACAGGAAGGGTATGGCTACACCTTC. The J gene is TRBJ1-2, the V gene TRBV5-1; D perhaps matches TRBD1 (5 bases). Germline loops: CDR1 SGHRS, CDR2 YFSETQ. CDR3 size: 13 residues. V was shortened by 7 bases and J by 5 bases, with 15 bases between the two germline ends.